This TCR beta chain was identified in a study of shared clonotypes between healthy human individuals. General study findings and limits: The rarefaction results pointed to incomplete sorted-subset sequencing despite large depth.

Clones were sequenced by immunoSEQ multiplex PCR, and TCRdb holds only the in-frame ones, with some missing. The sample includes approximately 2.5 million clones, around nine tenths of them seen just once. The CDR3 extends over 16 amino acids. With 4 bases removed from V and 7 bases from J, the gap between germline ends came to 21 bases. Every contributor of samples was a Caucasian grown-up residing in Nashville, Tennessee. The CD4+ fraction was divided into a CD45RA+ naive subset and a CD45RA-negative memory subset. With respect to this clone: The antigen is undetermined.

V is TRBV5-7 and J is TRBJ1-5; D call uncertain. TRBV5-7 is reported as an ORF; its role is uncertain. This receptor was obtained from a man younger than 35 in good health. Sequences were obtained from naive CD4+ T cells sorted from blood. The subset denotes: CD45RA+ positively selected. CDR3 bases: TGTGCCAGCAGCGGTGGGCGGAAGGGAAGTCGGCAGCCCCAGCATTTT. Translation gives CASSGGRKGSRQPQHF.